This T cell receptor beta chain is from a study of monozygotic twins with inflammatory bowel disease (dated by TCRdb to between 2018 and 2020). Some background on the complete study: In total, 28 monozygotic twin pairs made up the full study: 19 Danish pairs, all IBD-discordant, plus nine German pairs, of which four were IBD-concordant and five were IBD-discordant. Within discordant pairs, disease-associated traits were sought mainly by comparing IBD patients with their genetically identical healthy co-twins. Each individual had, on average, about 151 000 unique TCRalpha sequences and 181 000 unique TCRbeta sequences available for analysis. Points the paper makes about the study in general: Differing immunosuppressive treatments among patients may have added background noise and inter-individual variability to the repertoires. The results gave no support for a single strong signal or clonotype linked to IBD. Repertoire similarity did not differ between concordant and discordant twins, which could be due to limited statistical power. Compared with healthy twins, IBD patients had fewer clonotypes in common with other individuals, a difference most pronounced in patients showing signs of disease activity. A decrease in TCRbeta repertoire diversity, as measured by inverse Simpson index, was observed in IBD patients compared with their healthy co-twins. Different T cell subtypes could not be distinguished in the analysis.

From each donor, a roughly 2.7 ml peripheral blood sample was drawn into PAXgene tubes and stored at -80 degrees C. Without any T cell sorting, total RNA was extracted from whole blood using the PAXgene blood miRNA kit on an automated QIAcube. Peripheral blood from monozygotic twin pairs, either concordant or discordant for inflammatory bowel disease, underwent deep TCRalpha and TCRbeta repertoire profiling that used unique molecular barcoding. Smoking habits were recorded for all twin pairs, and individuals were classified as current, former or never smokers. From the cysteine up to the phenylalanine, the CDR3 has a length of 14 residues. DNA is not on record. The germline V gene supplies CDR1 SGHRS and CDR2 YFSETQ. Library method: 5' RACE. The input for every TCR library was 3500 ng of total RNA. For each sample, cDNA was synthesized in eight separate reactions using SMARTScribe reverse transcriptase. During cDNA synthesis, unique molecular identifiers containing a 6-nucleotide sample barcode were introduced by template switching. TCRalpha and TCRbeta cDNA was amplified by two nested PCRs of 16 and 9 cycles, with bead purification after each PCR. Before amplification, the cDNA was treated with uracil DNA-glycosylase and purified using the QIAquick PCR purification kit. The second PCR added Illumina TruSeq-compatible adapters along with sample-specific barcodes. TapeStation and Qubit were used to check library quality and concentration, and roughly 4.8 ng of each library went into the pool. Pooled libraries were sequenced on an Illumina HiSeq2500 single-index Rapid Run with 2 x 100 bp reads and custom sequencing primers. The paper's data handling went like this. PCR and sequencing errors were corrected by UMI-based consensus assembly using MiGEC version 1.2.6. V(D)J alignment, clonotype assembly and CDR3 extraction were performed with MiXCR version 2.1.1. Normalisation of gene usage, clonotype sharing and MAIT/NKT TCR abundance was achieved by analysing the top 1000, 10 000 and 20 000 clonotypes per sample. After downsampling to 27 000 UMIs, diversity was calculated as the inverse Simpson index using the vegan R package. Paired Mann-Whitney U tests were applied to discordant twin pairs, and Benjamini-Hochberg correction was used for multiple testing. TCRdb reprocessed the sequencing reads and holds a single record per CDR3 protein sequence, with no DNA. For this entry, the V and J calls and clone size follow TCRdb and not the study's own pipeline. The table of this sample itemizes a few hundred thousand distinct CDR3 sequences. The leading ten clones occupy roughly 5.3% of the sample.

As to this clonotype: What this receptor recognizes is not known.

The sequence came from a human donor with ulcerative colitis or Crohn's disease, or a healthy co-twin of an affected twin (not recorded which). The specimen sequenced was blood. This sequence uses TRBV5-1 and TRBJ2-2. The CDR3 protein: CASSILRNTGELFF.